Shown below are 21 T cell receptor beta chains from a single sample sequenced in a study of STAT3 mutations in large granular lymphocyte leukemia. Study-level points and caveats: In T-cell large granular lymphocyte leukemia, about half of patients showed multiple immunodominant subclonotypes.

Their antigen targets remain unknown. Repertoires were generated with immunoSEQ multiplex PCR, while TCRdb's copy carries only in-frame clones and drops some. The sample holds over 30,000 clones, 75% to 90% seen once. Sequencing was carried out using peripheral blood mononuclear cells. These TCRs come from a man in his fifties or sixties with T-cell large granular lymphocyte leukemia. Some clones in this sample may be carry-over from other donors' samples.

The rearrangement uses TRBV7-3 and TRBJ2-3; TRBD2 matches 7 bases. Germline CDR1 SGHTA, CDR2 FQGTGA. V gave up 5 bases and J gave up 6 bases; unmatched junction bases: 8. There are 14 residues in the CDR3. The CDR3 region is CASSTEARGDTQYF. Written as DNA, the CDR3 is TGTGCCAGCAGCACCGAAGCGCGGGGGGATACGCAGTATTTT.

V usage is TRBV4-3 and J usage is TRBJ1-2; the D is unclear. Germline CDR1 reads LGHNA; CDR2 reads YSLEER. The CDR3 runs to 13 residues. The V gene lost 5 bases and the J gene lost 1 base, with 8 bases spanning the gap. CDR3 nucleotide sequence: TGCGCCAGCAGCTCGGGTTATAACTATGGCTACACCTTC. Its protein is CASSSGYNYGYTF.

The chain carries TRBV5-1 and TRBJ2-1; D tentatively reads TRBD1 or TRBD2 (5 bases each). CDR3 length: 14 residues. Trimming stripped 0 bases from V and 9 bases from J, with 13 bases between. Germline-derived CDR1 and CDR2 are SGHRS and YFSETQ. The CDR3 nucleotides read TGCGCCAGCAGCTTGGATAGGGGAGATAGTGAGCAGTTCTTC. This encodes CASSLDRGDSEQFF.

The V gene is TRBV19, the J gene TRBJ2-1, with D perhaps TRBD2 (5 bases). V lost 5 bases and J 1 base, leaving 12 bases between the germline ends. From germline, CDR1 is LNHDA and CDR2 SQIVND (reference sequence). This CDR3 contains 15 residues. The CDR3 nucleotides read TGTGCCAGTAGTGAAACGGGAAATTCCTACAATGAGCAGTTCTTC. It is translated as CASSETGNSYNEQFF.

The chain is built from TRBV7-8 and TRBJ1-2; TRBD1 might be the D (6 bases). The CDR3 sequence is 17 residues long. Per germline, CDR1 SGHVS and CDR2 FQNEAQ. The ends were cut back, 4 bases at V and 6 bases at J, with 24 bases in the middle. This CDR3 is CASSSARIGTLSDGYTF. The CDR3 coding sequence is TGTGCCAGCAGCTCCGCTCGAATCGGGACACTGTCGGATGGCTACACCTTC.

The CDR3, as DNA: TGTGCCAGCAGCGCCCTAGGGAAAGAGACCCAGTACTTC. Translating gives CASSALGKETQYF. The rearrangement links TRBV5-4 to TRBJ2-5, with D unresolved. Trimming left V 4 bases short and J 3 bases short, with 10 bases between. There are 13 residues in the CDR3. The germline gives CDR1 SGHNT, CDR2 YYREEE (reference sequence).

The chain links TRBV6-4 to TRBJ2-2; TRBD2 matches at 7 bases. Germline assignment: CDR1 MRHNA and CDR2 SNTAGT. This CDR3 comprises 14 residues. The V and J ends lost 2 bases and 3 bases, in that order; junction bases with no gene match: 0. The CDR3 protein is CASSDGRDTGELFF. DNA of the CDR3: TGTGCCAGCAGTGACGGGAGGGACACCGGGGAGCTGTTTTTT.

The genes are TRBV7-8 and TRBJ1-2; D is ambiguous. Germline assignment: CDR1 SGHVS and CDR2 FQNEAQ. V lost 5 bases, J lost 2 bases, and 18 bases lay in between. The CDR3 totals 16 residues. Here the CDR3 DNA reads TGTGCCAGCAGCCCTTCTGCCGCGAACACAAACTATGGCTACACCTTC. The encoded protein is CASSPSAANTNYGYTF.

J is TRBJ2-1 and V is TRBV5-4, with D unclear. The CDR3 runs to 15 residues. CDR1 SGHNT and CDR2 YYREEE come from the germline V gene (reference sequence). Trimming pared 3 bases from V and 5 bases from J, leaving 15 bases between. In DNA form, the CDR3 reads TGTGCCAGCAGCTGGAGACACGGCGCTAACAATGAGCAGTTCTTC. This encodes CASSWRHGANNEQFF.

This rearrangement joins TRBV4-1 to TRBJ2-6; the match to TRBD1 covers 9 bases. After removal of 4 bases from V and 0 bases from J, the junction contained 10 bases not matched to a gene. This CDR3 region has 19 residues. The germline V gene encodes CDR1 MGHRA and CDR2 YSYEKL. Written as DNA, the CDR3 is TGCGCCAGCAGCCTTGCTGGACAGGGGTTTAACTCTGGGGCCAACGTCCTGACTTTC. Translated: CASSLAGQGFNSGANVLTF.

This clone has only a few counts. The CDR3 spells CASTAASSTDTQYF. CDR3 in DNA: TGTGCCAGTACGGCAGCCTCTAGCACAGATACGCAGTATTTT. V is TRBV19 and J is TRBJ2-3, with D unresolved. Germline V gene lookup returns CDR1 LNHDA and CDR2 SQIVND (reference sequence). This CDR3 is 14 amino acids long. V lost 7 bases to trimming and J lost 0 bases, with 11 bases between them.

This chain uses TRBV5-6 with TRBJ1-5; the match to TRBD1 covers 7 bases. This CDR3 is 16 amino acids long. The germline CDR1 and CDR2 sequences are SGHDT and YYEEEE. V was pared by 4 bases and J by 1 base, with 8 bases of the junction left unmatched. The CDR3: CASSKRQGWSNQPQHF. Written as DNA, the CDR3 is TGTGCCAGCAGCAAAAGACAGGGCTGGAGCAATCAGCCCCAGCATTTT.

This chain uses TRBV4-2 with TRBJ2-5, with D tentatively TRBD2 (6 bases). The CDR3 covers 12 residues. The V end lost 3 bases, the J end lost 7 bases, and 9 bases lay between the germline ends. In germline, CDR1 is LGHNA, CDR2 YNFKEQ. The CDR3 region has the DNA TGTGCCAGCAGCCAGGGGGGAGGGACCCAGTACTTC. This codes for CASSQGGGTQYF.

This clone was detected only once. The V call is TRBV7-9, the J call TRBJ2-7; D may be TRBD2 (7 bases). V was clipped by 8 bases and J by 7 bases, with 21 bases between them. The CDR3 covers 14 residues. Germline V gene sequence: CDR1 SEHNR, CDR2 FQNEAQ (reference sequence). For the CDR3, the DNA is TGTGCCAGCTGGGGGGGGCAGGGGCCTAGGGAGCAGTACTTC. It translates to CASWGGQGPREQYF.

The V and J genes are TRBV19 and TRBJ2-5, with 15 positions matching TRBD2. Germline CDR1 is LNHDA and CDR2 is SQIVND (reference sequence). V lost 6 bases and J lost 4; bases outside the gene matches: 3. CDR3 length: 15 amino acids. The CDR3 sequence is CASSKGLAGGETQYF. The CDR3 nucleotides read TGTGCCAGTAGCAAGGGACTAGCGGGAGGAGAGACCCAGTACTTC.

The table lists this clone with a few counts. This rearrangement joins TRBV28 to TRBJ2-7; D may be TRBD2 (6 bases). Looked up from germline, CDR1 is MDHEN and CDR2 is SYDVKM. The ends were cut back, 4 bases at V and 5 bases at J, with 9 bases in the middle. This CDR3 region has 12 residues. The CDR3, as DNA: TGTGCCAGCAGTTCCTCTAGCGACGAGCAGTACTTC. Residues: CASSSSSDEQYF.

This chain uses TRBV6-5 with TRBJ1-5; D is possibly TRBD1 (6 bases). The germline V and J ends were trimmed by 8 bases and 6 bases, with 8 bases remaining between them. Per the germline V gene, CDR1 is MNHEY and CDR2 is SVGAGI. The CDR3 length is 11 residues. The CDR3 is CASGGAQPQHF. The CDR3 DNA follows: TGTGCCAGCGGGGGGGCTCAGCCCCAGCATTTT.

This rearrangement joins TRBV18 to TRBJ1-6; 9 bases are shared with TRBD1. Germline-derived CDR1 and CDR2 are KGHSH and LQKENI. Losses at the gene ends were 3 bases for V and 8 bases for J; bases not matched to a gene: 5. This CDR3 comprises 15 residues. CDR3 sequence: CASSPGQGLDSPLHF. The CDR3 nucleotides are TGTGCCAGCTCACCGGGACAGGGATTAGATTCACCCCTCCACTTT.

V and J are TRBV18 and TRBJ2-4; D is perhaps TRBD2 (5 bases). V lost 3 bases, J lost 7 bases, and 16 bases lay in between. This CDR3 has 15 amino acids. Looked up from germline, CDR1 is KGHSH and CDR2 is LQKENI. The DNA for the CDR3 is TGTGCCAGCTCACCCCTTGCCCAACTAGGGAACATTCAGTACTTC. Its protein product is CASSPLAQLGNIQYF.

Only a few counts were recorded for this clone. The chain couples TRBV5-4 to TRBJ2-5; the match to TRBD1 covers 10 bases. The CDR3 is made up of 16 amino acids. V lost 4 bases, J lost 5 bases, and 11 bases stayed unmatched. Germline V gene sequence: CDR1 SGHNT, CDR2 YYREEE (reference sequence). CDR3: CASSQRQDRGRETQYF. The CDR3 DNA reads as TGTGCCAGCAGCCAAAGACAGGACAGGGGGAGGGAGACCCAGTACTTC.

This clone was detected only once. The chain links TRBV7-9 to TRBJ2-1, with 8 bases identical to TRBD2. The CDR3 covers 15 residues. Germline CDR1 and CDR2: SEHNR and FQNEAQ (reference sequence). The ends lost 6 bases at V and 8 bases at J; junction bases unmatched: 12. The CDR3 coding sequence is TGTGCCAGCAGGTCTAAAGCGGGAGTGGCCTATGAGCAGTTCTTC. Translation: CASRSKAGVAYEQFF.